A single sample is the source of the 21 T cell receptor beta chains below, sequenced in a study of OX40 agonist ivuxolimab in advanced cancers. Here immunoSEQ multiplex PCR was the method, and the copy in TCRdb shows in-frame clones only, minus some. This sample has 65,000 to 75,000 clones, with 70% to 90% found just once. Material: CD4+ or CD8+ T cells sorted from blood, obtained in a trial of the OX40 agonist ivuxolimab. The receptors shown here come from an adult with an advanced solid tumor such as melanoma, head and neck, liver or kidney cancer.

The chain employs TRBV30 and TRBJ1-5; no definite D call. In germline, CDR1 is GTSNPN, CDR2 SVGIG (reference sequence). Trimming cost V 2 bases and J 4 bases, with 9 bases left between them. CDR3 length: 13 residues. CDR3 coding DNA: TGTGCCTGGAGTCTCGGAGATAATCAGCCCCAGCATTTT. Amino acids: CAWSLGDNQPQHF.

The chain's CDR3 is CASSLETDREMNTEAFF. CDR3 nucleotides: TGTGCCAGCAGCTTGGAAACGGACAGGGAGATGAACACTGAAGCTTTCTTT. The chain uses TRBV5-6 and TRBJ1-1; 8 bases match TRBD1. Germline lookup yields CDR1 SGHDT and CDR2 YYEEEE. V lost 0 bases, J lost 0 bases, and 7 bases stayed unmatched. The CDR3 length is 17 residues.

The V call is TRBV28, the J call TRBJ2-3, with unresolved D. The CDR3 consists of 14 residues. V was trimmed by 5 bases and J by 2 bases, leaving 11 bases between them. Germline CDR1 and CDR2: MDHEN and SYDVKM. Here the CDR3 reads CASSPREFTDTQYF. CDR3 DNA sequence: TGTGCCAGCAGTCCCAGAGAATTCACAGATACGCAGTATTTT. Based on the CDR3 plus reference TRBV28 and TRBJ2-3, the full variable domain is DVKVTQSSRYLVKRTGEKVFLECVQDMDHENMFWYRQDPGLGLRLIYFSYDVKMKEKGDIPEGYSVSREKKERFSLILESASTNQTSMYLCASSPREFTDTQYFGPGTRLTVL.

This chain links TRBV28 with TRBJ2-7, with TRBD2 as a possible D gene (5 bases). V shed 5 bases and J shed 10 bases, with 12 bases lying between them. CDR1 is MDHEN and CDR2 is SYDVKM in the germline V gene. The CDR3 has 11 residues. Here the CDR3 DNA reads TGTGCCAGCAGTACCACTAGGCCCCAGTACTTC. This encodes CASSTTRPQYF.

DNA for the CDR3: TGTGCCAGCAGTCCCTCGGCTTTCACAGATACGCAGTATTTT. Translation: CASSPSAFTDTQYF. The V gene is TRBV28, the J gene TRBJ2-3; D gene unclear. The V end lost 5 bases, the J end lost 2 bases, and 11 bases lay between the germline ends. The germline V gene has CDR1 MDHEN and CDR2 SYDVKM. The CDR3 has 14 amino acids.

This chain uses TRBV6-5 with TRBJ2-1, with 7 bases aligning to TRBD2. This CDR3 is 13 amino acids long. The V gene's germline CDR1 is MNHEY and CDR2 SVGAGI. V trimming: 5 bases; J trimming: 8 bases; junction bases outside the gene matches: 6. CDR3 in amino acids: CASSPLARHEQFF. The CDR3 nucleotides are TGTGCCAGCAGTCCACTAGCGAGGCATGAGCAGTTCTTC.

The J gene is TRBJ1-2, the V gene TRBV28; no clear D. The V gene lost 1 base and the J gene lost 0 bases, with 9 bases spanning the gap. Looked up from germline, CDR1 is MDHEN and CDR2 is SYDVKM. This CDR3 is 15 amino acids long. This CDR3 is CASSLLQLANYGYTF. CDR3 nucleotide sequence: TGTGCCAGCAGTTTATTACAGCTTGCTAACTATGGCTACACCTTC.

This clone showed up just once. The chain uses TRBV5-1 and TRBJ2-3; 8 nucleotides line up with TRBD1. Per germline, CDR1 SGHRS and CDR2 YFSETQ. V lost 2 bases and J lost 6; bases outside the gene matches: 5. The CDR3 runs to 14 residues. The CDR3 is CASSFGQGKDTQYF. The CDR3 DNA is TGCGCCAGCAGCTTTGGACAGGGCAAGGATACGCAGTATTTT.

CDR3 nucleotide sequence: TGTGCCAGCAGCTCCGGGACAGGGTGGTACGAGCAGTACTTC. It is translated as CASSSGTGWYEQYF. This chain connects TRBV2 to TRBJ2-7, with 9 bases lining up with TRBD1. The CDR3 totals 14 residues. CDR1 and CDR2 (germline): SNHLY, FYNNEI. Trimming at V came to 6 bases and at J to 4 bases, leaving 7 bases not matched to a gene.

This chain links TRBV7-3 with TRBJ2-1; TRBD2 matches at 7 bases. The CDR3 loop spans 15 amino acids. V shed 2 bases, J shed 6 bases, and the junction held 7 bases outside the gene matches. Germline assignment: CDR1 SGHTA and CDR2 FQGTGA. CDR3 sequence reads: CASSLGRGGGNEQFF. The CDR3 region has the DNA TGTGCCAGCAGCTTAGGGCGCGGCGGGGGCAATGAGCAGTTCTTC.

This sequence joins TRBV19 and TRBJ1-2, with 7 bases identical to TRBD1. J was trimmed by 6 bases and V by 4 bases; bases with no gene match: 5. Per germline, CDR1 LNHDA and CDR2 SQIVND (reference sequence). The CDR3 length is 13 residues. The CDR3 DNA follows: TGTGCCAGTAGTAGCGGGACAGATAATGGCTACACCTTC. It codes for CASSSGTDNGYTF. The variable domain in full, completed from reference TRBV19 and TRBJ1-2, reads DGGITQSPKYLFRKEGQNVTLSCEQNLNHDAMYWYRQDPGQGLRLIYYSQIVNDFQKGDIAEGYSVSREKKESFPLTVTSAQKNPTAFYLCASSSGTDNGYTFGSGTRLTVV.

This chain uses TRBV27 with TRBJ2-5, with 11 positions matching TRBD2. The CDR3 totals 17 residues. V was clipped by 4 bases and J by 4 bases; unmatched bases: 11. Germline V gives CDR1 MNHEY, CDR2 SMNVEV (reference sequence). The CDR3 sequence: CASSSGLAAMEVETQYF. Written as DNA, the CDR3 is TGTGCCAGCAGTTCGGGACTAGCGGCGATGGAGGTAGAGACCCAGTACTTC.

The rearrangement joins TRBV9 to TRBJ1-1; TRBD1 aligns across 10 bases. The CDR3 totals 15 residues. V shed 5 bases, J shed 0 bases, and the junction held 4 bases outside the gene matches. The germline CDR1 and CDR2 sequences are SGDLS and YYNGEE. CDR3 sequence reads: CASSLGQGLNTEAFF. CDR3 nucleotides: TGTGCCAGCAGTCTGGGACAGGGGCTGAACACTGAAGCTTTCTTT.

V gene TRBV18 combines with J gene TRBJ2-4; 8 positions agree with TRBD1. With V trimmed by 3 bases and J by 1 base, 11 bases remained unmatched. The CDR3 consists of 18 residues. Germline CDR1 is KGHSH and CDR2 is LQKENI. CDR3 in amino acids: CASSPDRALLLAKNIQYF. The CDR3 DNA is TGTGCCAGCTCACCGGACAGGGCCCTTTTGTTGGCCAAAAACATTCAGTACTTC.

The CDR3 here is CASSDWTNEKLFF. The CDR3 DNA sequence: TGTGCCAGCAGTGATTGGACGAATGAAAAACTGTTTTTT. V usage is TRBV2 and J usage is TRBJ1-4; D not resolved. Per germline, CDR1 SNHLY and CDR2 FYNNEI. CDR3 size: 13 residues. V was pared by 3 bases and J by 5 bases, with 7 bases between.

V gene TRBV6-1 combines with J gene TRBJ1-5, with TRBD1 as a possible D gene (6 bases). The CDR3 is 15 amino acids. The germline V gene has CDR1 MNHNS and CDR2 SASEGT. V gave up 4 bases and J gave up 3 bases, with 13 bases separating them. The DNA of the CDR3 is TGTGCCAGCAGTGCCACGACAGGCCCCAATCAGCCCCAGCATTTT. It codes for CASSATTGPNQPQHF.

The CDR3 nucleotides read TGTGCCAGCAGCTTAAGACGTCGGGGACTAGCTTCCTACGAGCAGTACTTC. It yields the protein CASSLRRRGLASYEQYF. The chain has TRBV13 and TRBJ2-7, with 9 bases identical to TRBD2. After removal of 2 bases from V and 1 base from J, the junction contained 9 bases not matched to a gene. The CDR3 contains 17 residues. Germline values: CDR1 PRHDT, CDR2 FYEKMQ (reference sequence).

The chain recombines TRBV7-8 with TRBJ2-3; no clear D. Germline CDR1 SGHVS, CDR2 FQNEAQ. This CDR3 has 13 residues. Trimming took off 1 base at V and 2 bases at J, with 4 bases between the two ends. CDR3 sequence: CASSLGPTDTQYF. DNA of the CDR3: TGTGCCAGCAGCTTAGGCCCCACAGATACGCAGTATTTT.

The CDR3 is CAWSKLAGYNEQFF. CDR3 sequence (DNA): TGTGCCTGGAGTAAGCTAGCGGGATACAATGAGCAGTTCTTC. J is TRBJ2-1 and V is TRBV30; 9 bases match TRBD2. The CDR3 length is 14 residues. Germline lookup yields CDR1 GTSNPN and CDR2 SVGIG (reference sequence). V dropped 2 bases and J dropped 4; count of bases not matched to a gene: 3.

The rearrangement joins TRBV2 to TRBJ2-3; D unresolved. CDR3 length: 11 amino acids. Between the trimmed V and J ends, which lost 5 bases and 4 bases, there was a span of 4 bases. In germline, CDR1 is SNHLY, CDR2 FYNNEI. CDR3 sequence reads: CASSTPDTQYF. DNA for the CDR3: TGTGCCAGCAGTACTCCAGATACGCAGTATTTT.

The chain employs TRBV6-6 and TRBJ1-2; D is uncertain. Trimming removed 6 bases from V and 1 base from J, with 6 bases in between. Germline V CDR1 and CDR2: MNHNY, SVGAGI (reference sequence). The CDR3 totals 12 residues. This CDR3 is CASSPNNYGYTF. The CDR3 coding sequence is TGTGCCAGCAGCCCGAATAACTATGGCTACACCTTC.